This TCR beta chain came from a study of immune heterogeneity within non-small cell lung tumors. This clonotype was recorded at least ten times. Its antigen is unknown. Multiplex PCR relied on 32 V and 13 J primers to amplify TCR beta CDR3. Each CDR3 protein gets one entry after TCRdb re-called the multiplex PCR reads with MiXCR. The sample has 9,000 to 13,000 distinct CDR3 sequences; 25% to 30% are singletons. Template input was genomic DNA from bulk tumor (around 610 ng per sample). Several spatially distant biopsies were obtained per primary tumor intraoperatively. Untreated, newly diagnosed non-small cell lung cancer patients underwent curative surgery. The donors were patients with newly diagnosed non-small cell lung cancer undergoing curative-intent surgery. Regarding the study as a whole: Some T-cell receptor beta clonotypes occurred at high frequency. These high-frequency clonotypes were largely distinct between individual patients.

V was pared by 4 bases and J by 3 bases, with 9 bases between. The CDR3 runs 14 residues. Germline V CDR1 and CDR2: LNHDA, SQIVND (reference sequence). The rearrangement uses TRBV19 and TRBJ2-2; D unclear. This sequence was found in a man aged 50 or older with non-small cell lung cancer. Sequencing used lung tumor tissue. CDR3 region: CASSKSKYTGELFF. In DNA form, the CDR3 reads TGTGCCAGTAGTAAATCAAAATACACCGGGGAGCTGTTTTTT.